This T cell receptor beta chain is drawn from a study of shared clonotypes between healthy human individuals. Overall study findings and caveats: A limitation of the genetic and exposure-history diversity represented arose from few donors.

Note on this clone: The antigen remains undetermined.

Trimming pared 1 base from V and 3 bases from J, leaving 16 bases between. The V gene's germline CDR1 is MNHNS and CDR2 SASEGT. The CDR3 spans 16 residues. The split of CD4+ cells yielded CD45RA+ naive and CD45RA-negative memory subsets. Once extracted for a subset, genomic DNA was divided evenly among several immunoSEQ plates. Profiled with immunoSEQ multiplex PCR; TCRdb holds only in-frame clones, not every one. Counted here are about 1.5 million clones, approximately 98% occurring once; the ten biggest clones make up 0.4% to 0.45%. The TCR was taken from a man aged 25-45 years in good health. Material for sequencing was naive CD4+ T cells sorted from blood. Subset indicated: CD45RA+ positively selected. The chain has TRBV6-1 and TRBJ2-7; D might be TRBD1 or TRBD2, each matching 6 bases. The CDR3 nucleotides read TGTGCCAGCAGTGAAGAGGGGGGACTTCGTCTCTACGAGCAGTACTTC. Protein: CASSEEGGLRLYEQYF.